The 18 T cell receptor beta chains in this list originate from one sample, sequenced in a study of PD-1 blockade in classical Hodgkin lymphoma. Clones were sequenced by immunoSEQ multiplex PCR, and TCRdb holds only the in-frame ones, with some missing. The sample has 120,000 to 150,000 clones, approximately 80% seen once. All patients relapsed after autologous stem cell transplantation, and brentuximab vedotin exposure varied. Here the sequenced sample was peripheral blood mononuclear cells (PBMCs), taken before the second cycle of nivolumab. These receptors all come from a human donor with classical Hodgkin lymphoma.

The chain uses TRBV6-7 and TRBJ2-2; possibly TRBD1 for D (6 bases). TRBV6-7 is an ORF; its function is uncertain. The CDR3 is 16 amino acids. Trimming cost V 5 bases and J 0 bases, with 13 bases left between them. The CDR3 nucleotides read TGTGCCAGCAGTAACCCGGACAGTCCGAACACCGGGGAGCTGTTTTTT. It specifies CASSNPDSPNTGELFF.

The chain employs TRBV7-2 and TRBJ2-1, with 10 nucleotides matching TRBD2. Germline V CDR1 and CDR2: SGHTA, FQGNSA. Trimming took 2 bases from V and 7 from J; bases not matched to a gene: 5. The CDR3 sequence is 15 residues long. The CDR3 reads CASSLLAGVGNEQFF. CDR3 in DNA: TGTGCCAGCAGCTTACTAGCGGGAGTAGGGAATGAGCAGTTCTTC.

V is TRBV19 and J is TRBJ2-5; TRBD1 might be the D (5 bases). The V end was cut by 3 bases, the J end by 2 bases, with 13 bases between. The CDR3 has 15 residues. Per the germline V gene, CDR1 is LNHDA and CDR2 is SQIVND (reference sequence). DNA of the CDR3: TGTGCCAGTAGTATCCTGGGGCAGTCTCAAGAGACCCAGTACTTC. As protein: CASSILGQSQETQYF.

The chain couples TRBV9 to TRBJ2-7, with TRBD2 identical over 11 bases. V lost 7 bases and J lost 6; bases outside the gene matches: 9. The CDR3 contains 14 residues. CDR1 SGDLS and CDR2 YYNGEE come from the germline V gene. CDR3 bases: TGTGCCAGCTCCTCGACTAGCGGGATGTTCGAGCAGTACTTC. Its protein product is CASSSTSGMFEQYF.

This clone occurred a few times. The V and J genes are TRBV29-1 and TRBJ1-5, with D maybe TRBD1 (5 bases). The CDR3 is made up of 13 amino acids. From germline, CDR1 is SQVTM and CDR2 ANQGSEA. The ends were cut back, 4 bases at V and 5 bases at J, with 12 bases in the middle. The CDR3 sequence: CSVGGGIHQPQHF. The CDR3 DNA is TGCAGCGTTGGTGGGGGGATTCATCAGCCCCAGCATTTT.

This clone showed up many times. The chain has TRBV6-6 and TRBJ1-5, with D tentatively TRBD1 (6 bases). The V end was cut by 10 bases, the J end by 4 bases, with 14 bases between. The CDR3 runs to 13 residues. CDR1 and CDR2 from the germline V gene are MNHNY and SVGAGI (reference sequence). The DNA of the CDR3 is TGTGCCACCTACTATACAGGGAATCAGCCCCAGCATTTT. It yields the protein CATYYTGNQPQHF.

The CDR3: CASSLDLNSGNTIYF. The CDR3 DNA follows: TGTGCCAGCAGCTTAGATTTGAACTCTGGAAACACCATATATTTT. The rearrangement links TRBV7-8 to TRBJ1-3; no clear D. Germline CDR1 is SGHVS and CDR2 is FQNEAQ. There are 15 residues in the CDR3. V was trimmed by 1 base and J by 0 bases, leaving 7 bases between them.

This clone has only one observation. The V call is TRBV28, the J call TRBJ2-7, with unresolved D. Germline CDR1 MDHEN, CDR2 SYDVKM. V gave up 4 bases and J gave up 0 bases, with 10 bases separating them. The CDR3 loop spans 14 amino acids. CDR3 DNA sequence: TGTGCCAGCAGTTACGACCCGAGCTCCTACGAGCAGTACTTC. It is translated as CASSYDPSSYEQYF.

The rearrangement uses TRBV28 and TRBJ2-7, with 11 bases matching TRBD2. This CDR3 spans 16 amino acids. V dropped 5 bases and J dropped 4; count of bases not matched to a gene: 10. Germline V gene sequence: CDR1 MDHEN, CDR2 SYDVKM. Here the CDR3 DNA reads TGTGCCAGCAGTCCAACTAGCGGGAGCGGATCTTACGAGCAGTACTTC. It is translated as CASSPTSGSGSYEQYF.

The chain is built from TRBV5-6 and TRBJ2-1; D may be TRBD1 (6 bases). The CDR3 has 16 amino acids. Trimming removed 3 bases at V and 3 bases at J, with 16 bases between. Germline V gene data show CDR1 as SGHDT and CDR2 as YYEEEE. The chain's CDR3 is CASSSLDRTYYNEQFF. CDR3 nucleotides: TGTGCCAGCAGCTCCCTCGACAGGACCTACTACAATGAGCAGTTCTTC. The whole variable domain, remainder taken from reference TRBV5-6 and TRBJ2-1, is DAGVTQSPTHLIKTRGQQVTLRCSPKSGHDTVSWYQQALGQGPQFIFQYYEEEERQRGNFPDRFSGHQFPNYSSELNVNALLLGDSALYLCASSSLDRTYYNEQFFGPGTRLTVL.

The chain has TRBV7-8 and TRBJ1-1; D remains unclear. V gave up 5 bases and J gave up 6 bases, with 7 bases separating them. Germline CDR1 SGHVS, CDR2 FQNEAQ. The CDR3 is 11 amino acids. This chain's CDR3 is CASSQRAEAFF. CDR3 coding DNA: TGTGCCAGCAGCCAGAGGGCTGAAGCTTTCTTT. Full variable domain (missing parts from reference TRBV7-8 and TRBJ1-1): GAGVSQSPRYKVAKRGQDVALRCDPISGHVSLFWYQQALGQGPEFLTYFQNEAQLDKSGLPSDRFFAERPEGSVSTLKIQRTQQEDSAVYLCASSQRAEAFFGQGTRLTVV.

The CDR3 sequence is CASSDPHRGGEKLFF. The CDR3 region has the DNA TGTGCCAGCAGTGACCCACACCGAGGGGGTGAAAAACTGTTTTTT. The chain employs TRBV25-1 and TRBJ1-4; possibly TRBD1 for D (6 bases). This CDR3 is 15 amino acids long. From germline, CDR1 is MGHDK and CDR2 SYGVNS. V shed 3 bases and J shed 7 bases, with 15 bases lying between them.

The V call is TRBV5-1, the J call TRBJ2-1; TRBD1 is a possible D gene (6 bases). The CDR3 sequence is 14 residues long. Trimming took off 5 bases at V and 6 bases at J, with 15 bases between the two ends. The germline CDR1 and CDR2 sequences are SGHRS and YFSETQ. CDR3 in DNA: TGCGCCAGCAGTTATGGACAGTTCGGCAATGAGCAGTTCTTC. It translates to CASSYGQFGNEQFF.

The chain employs TRBV5-1 and TRBJ2-3; 7 nucleotides agree with TRBD2. V gave up 8 bases and J gave up 0 bases; unmatched junction bases: 3. CDR3 length equals 13 residues. Germline CDR1 reads SGHRS; CDR2 reads YFSETQ. Here the CDR3 reads CASRAGSTDTQYF. In nucleotides, the CDR3 is TGCGCCAGTCGAGCGGGGAGCACAGATACGCAGTATTTT.

J is TRBJ2-7 and V is TRBV30; 7 bases align to TRBD1. CDR3 length: 15 amino acids. V shed 3 bases, J shed 2 bases, and the junction held 10 bases outside the gene matches. Germline loops: CDR1 GTSNPN, CDR2 SVGIG (reference sequence). The CDR3 sequence: CAWRLQGTFTYEQYF. The CDR3 coding sequence is TGTGCCTGGAGACTACAGGGGACATTTACCTACGAGCAGTACTTC.

The chain employs TRBV10-3 and TRBJ1-4; D not certain. The germline V and J ends were trimmed by 5 bases and 4 bases, with 11 bases remaining between them. This CDR3 has 14 residues. Germline V lookup: CDR1 ENHRY, CDR2 SYGVKD. The CDR3 is CAISSEGINEKLFF. CDR3 DNA: TGTGCCATCAGTAGCGAGGGAATTAATGAAAAACTGTTTTTT.

The CDR3 sequence is CASSATSGRNTGELFF. In DNA, the CDR3 is TGTGCCAGCAGTGCGACTAGCGGGAGGAACACCGGGGAGCTGTTTTTT. V and J are TRBV27 and TRBJ2-2; 12 bases agree with TRBD2. The CDR3 consists of 16 residues. J gave up 1 base and V 5 bases, and 2 bases lay outside the gene matches. Germline V CDR1 and CDR2: MNHEY, SMNVEV (reference sequence).

This clone was recorded a few times. V gene TRBV5-1 combines with J gene TRBJ2-2, with 11 positions matching TRBD2. With 2 bases clipped from V and 6 bases from J, the junction kept 12 bases outside the gene matches. Germline V gives CDR1 SGHRS, CDR2 YFSETQ. CDR3 length equals 18 residues. The CDR3 here is CASSFRELAGALAGELFF. For the CDR3, the DNA is TGCGCCAGCAGCTTCAGGGAACTAGCGGGAGCTTTGGCCGGGGAGCTGTTTTTT. Full variable domain (outside the CDR3, taken from reference TRBV5-1 and TRBJ2-2): KAGVTQTPRYLIKTRGQQVTLSCSPISGHRSVSWYQQTPGQGLQFLFEYFSETQRNKGNFPGRFSGRQFSNSRSEMNVSTLELGDSALYLCASSFRELAGALAGELFFGEGSRLTVL.